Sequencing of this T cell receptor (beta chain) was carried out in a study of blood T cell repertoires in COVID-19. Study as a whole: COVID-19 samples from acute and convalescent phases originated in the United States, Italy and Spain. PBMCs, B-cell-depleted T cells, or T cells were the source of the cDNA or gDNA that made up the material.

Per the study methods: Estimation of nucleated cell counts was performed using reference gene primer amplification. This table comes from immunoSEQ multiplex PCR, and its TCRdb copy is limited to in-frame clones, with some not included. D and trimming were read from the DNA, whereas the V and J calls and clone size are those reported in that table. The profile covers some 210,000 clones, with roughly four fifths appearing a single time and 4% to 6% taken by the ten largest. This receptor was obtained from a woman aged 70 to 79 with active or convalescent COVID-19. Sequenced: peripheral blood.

This CDR3 is CASSQDPGSRGSDTQYF. CDR3 nucleotide sequence: TGTGCCAGCAGCCAAGATCCGGGGAGTAGGGGGTCAGATACGCAGTATTTT. The chain combines TRBV3-1 (or the pseudogene TRBV3-2) with TRBJ2-3; a weak D match, TRBD1 (6 bases). The CDR3 runs to 17 residues. CDR1 is LGHDT and CDR2 is YNNKEL in the germline V gene (reference sequence). The V end lost 0 bases, the J end lost 4 bases, and 17 bases lay between the germline ends.